This is a list of T cell receptor beta chains from one sample in a study of CXCR3-negative and CXCR3-positive naive CD8 T cells. TCRdb re-called the 5' RACE reads and catalogs CDR3 proteins one per entry, DNA excluded. Its table lists approximately 52,000 distinct CDR3 sequences. Sequenced input: memory CD8+ T cells from blood. The receptors come from a human donor in good health. Some clones in this sample may be carry-over from other donors' samples. CDR3s include the opening cysteine and the closing phenylalanine or tryptophan.

j_call,v_call,cdr3_aa
TRBJ1-6,TRBV7-2,CASSLEGAPYNSPLHF
TRBJ2-7,TRBV4-3,CASSHQYGDGHYEQYF
TRBJ2-3,TRBV4-2,CASSHGREDTQYF
TRBJ1-6,TRBV7-9,CASSVAGTGPNSPLHF
TRBJ1-5,TRBV6-2/TRBV6-3,CASSYSSGVGRINSNQPQHF
TRBJ1-2,TRBV4-1,CASSQDPFSGNYGYTF
TRBJ2-7,TRBV9,CASEGLAGGSYEQYF
TRBJ2-2,TRBV4-1,CASSQASWPGELFF
TRBJ2-3,TRBV6-4,CASSGLAGSTDTQYF
TRBJ2-6,TRBV20-1,CSAIRGGASGANVLTF
TRBJ2-3,TRBV2,CAYRGSSTDTQYF
TRBJ2-7,TRBV5-1,CASSFDLDEQYF
TRBJ2-5,TRBV5-5,CASSLWTSETQYF
TRBJ2-5,TRBV28,CASSLEVGGPDETQYF
TRBJ2-1,TRBV28,CASSPLQRGGEQFF
TRBJ2-4,TRBV7-9,CASSSIQGASADIQYF
TRBJ1-5,TRBV12-3/TRBV12-4,CASSIGNQPQHF
TRBJ2-1,TRBV29-1,CSVERLAAYNEQFF
TRBJ2-7,TRBV7-6,CASSTLAPYEQYF
TRBJ2-7,TRBV14,CASSYSRGPHSGQYF
TRBJ2-3,TRBV11-3,CASSSGRNTDTQYF
TRBJ2-6,TRBV11-3,CASSLDTGPGANVLTF
TRBJ2-3,TRBV20-1,CSAVDRVRTDTQYF
TRBJ2-1,TRBV27,CASSPGTRPVNEQFF
TRBJ2-1,TRBV27,CASSWGSGVLHEQFF
TRBJ1-4,TRBV28,CASSPSPTTAGLGEKLFF
TRBJ2-4,TRBV13,CASSTGLAGENIQYF
TRBJ2-7,TRBV29-1,CSVEMTSGGREQYF
TRBJ2-1,TRBV28,CASSLGLELAEQFF
TRBJ1-1,TRBV20-1,CSARDGGYTEAFF
TRBJ2-7,TRBV7-6,CASSLGQGLTYEQYF
TRBJ2-7,TRBV28,CASSPVAGSSYEQYF
TRBJ2-1,TRBV28,CASSLGAYEQFF
TRBJ2-1,TRBV25-1,CASSGGQTYNEQFF
TRBJ1-5,TRBV4-1,CASSQVVGGQPQHF
TRBJ1-3,TRBV6-2/TRBV6-3,CASSPLEDGNTIYF
TRBJ1-2,TRBV29-1,CSVEGPGTGYTF
TRBJ2-5,TRBV9,CASSVDTDYRRETQYF
TRBJ1-6,TRBV7-2,CASSEGRWSSYNSPLHF
TRBJ2-2,TRBV4-3,CASSHMRGTGELFF
TRBJ2-2,TRBV7-9,CASNSVRGSNRGNTGELFF
TRBJ2-3,TRBV6-5,CASSYSSRAVGDTQYF
TRBJ1-5,TRBV21-1,CASSKGTGQPQHF
TRBJ2-1,TRBV18,CASSPPSSSYNEQFF
TRBJ2-3,TRBV4-3,CASSQAVSFSGQSTDTQYF
TRBJ2-2,TRBV3-1,CASSHPGQNTGELFF
TRBJ2-2,TRBV20-1,CRTPLLRDGSSCDGELFF
TRBJ2-1,TRBV29-1,CSVEEGLYSSYNEQFF
TRBJ2-1,TRBV3-1,CASSYRGAGYNEQFF